The rows below give T cell receptor beta chains drawn from one sample of a study of spatial heterogeneity in lung cancer. MiXCR, run by TCRdb on the 5' RACE reads, gives a single entry per CDR3 protein. The repertoire consists of about 53,000 distinct CDR3 sequences, with around 6.7% occurring once and the leading ten covering roughly 2.7%. Specimen: PBMCs, collected at surgery. The receptor source for this set is a female donor with early-stage non-small cell lung cancer. CDR3s include the opening cysteine and the closing phenylalanine or tryptophan. The D gene is left open where the match is weak. Only part of the rows carry a size: once, few, many, or a class if the clone is expanded.

v_gene	j_gene	abundance	d_gene	CDR3nt	CDR3aa
TRBV7-8	TRBJ1-1	many	TRBD1	TGTGCCAGCAGCTTACGTACAGGGGGAGCTTTCTTT	CASSLRTGGAFF
TRBV12-3/TRBV12-4	TRBJ2-1	-	-	TGTGCCAGCAGTTTAGCGGCTACTAATAATGAGCAGTTCTTC	CASSLAATNNEQFF
TRBV3-1	TRBJ1-1	-	-	TGTGCCAGCAGCGGAAGATACACTGAAGCTTTCTTT	CASSGRYTEAFF
TRBV6-2/TRBV6-3	TRBJ2-7	-	TRBD2	TGTGCCAGCGTCCAGAGAGCGGGGCTCTCCTACGAGCAGTACTTC	CASVQRAGLSYEQYF
TRBV15	TRBJ2-3	many	-	TGTGCCACCAGCAGAGATGCGGATACGCAGTATTTT	CATSRDADTQYF
TRBV4-2	TRBJ2-5	many	-	TGTGCCAGCAGCCAAGATTATTGGGCGATCCAAGAGACCCAGTACTTC	CASSQDYWAIQETQYF
TRBV28	TRBJ2-3	few	TRBD2	TGTGCCACCGACGGACGGGGGGGCCCGTCAGATACGCAGTATTTT	CATDGRGGPSDTQYF
TRBV7-8	TRBJ2-3	many	-	TGTGCCAGCAGCCGCAGGGGAGATACGCAGTATTTT	CASSRRGDTQYF
TRBV3-1	TRBJ2-1	many	TRBD2	TGTGCCAGCAGCCGACTAGCGGGGGCCTACAATGAGCAGTTCTTC	CASSRLAGAYNEQFF
TRBV7-2	TRBJ2-6	many	-	TGTGCCAGCAGCTTAGAACGGGGGCACTCTGGGGCCAACGTCCTGACTTTC	CASSLERGHSGANVLTF
TRBV2	TRBJ2-6	many	-	TGTGCCAGCAGTGAGAGTTCTGGGGCCAACGTCCTGACTTTC	CASSESSGANVLTF
TRBV6-5	TRBJ1-6	many	-	TGTGCCAGCAAGCAAACCCTGAATTCACCCCTCCACTTT	CASKQTLNSPLHF
TRBV9	TRBJ1-6	-	-	TGTGCCAGCAGCGCCCTAGAAAGGAGCTCCTATAATTCACCCCTCCACTTT	CASSALERSSYNSPLHF
TRBV7-2	TRBJ2-3	medium-sized	-	TGTGCCAGCAGCTTACTGGATGGTGGCACAGATACGCAGTATTTT	CASSLLDGGTDTQYF
TRBV19	TRBJ1-2	many	-	TGTGCCAGTAGTCGTCAAGCCTTCTATGGCTACACCTTC	CASSRQAFYGYTF
TRBV6-5	TRBJ1-5	-	-	TGTGCCAGCAGTTACTCGGCAGCGGTGCAGCCCCAGCATTTT	CASSYSAAVQPQHF
TRBV20-1	TRBJ2-5	many	-	TGCAGTATTCGGGACACCGCGAGGGAGACCCAGTACTTC	CSIRDTARETQYF
TRBV5-1	TRBJ2-7	many	TRBD1	TGCGCCAGCAGTTTAACAGGGGGCCGCTACGAGCAGTACTTC	CASSLTGGRYEQYF
TRBV14	TRBJ2-5	many	-	TGTGCCAGCAGCCAAGATTCTGACCCCCCGGGGACCCAGTACTTC	CASSQDSDPPGTQYF
TRBV11-2	TRBJ2-3	many	TRBD2	TGTGCCAGCAGCTTTAGCGGGGGCCCGAGCACAGATACGCAGTATTTT	CASSFSGGPSTDTQYF
TRBV20-1	TRBJ1-2	many	-	TGCAGTGCATTACCGGGCGGCCCCTATGGCTACACCTTC	CSALPGGPYGYTF
TRBV7-3	TRBJ2-7	many	-	TGTGCCAGCAGCTTACCCAGGGGACGCGTACCCCTCTACGAGCAGTACTTC	CASSLPRGRVPLYEQYF
TRBV2	TRBJ2-1	-	-	TGTGCCAGCATGTGGTACAATGAGCAGTTCTTC	CASMWYNEQFF
TRBV15	TRBJ2-3	-	-	TGTGCCACCAGCAGAGTTCACGAAGAATACACAGATACGCAGTATTTT	CATSRVHEEYTDTQYF
TRBV29-1	TRBJ2-2	-	TRBD2	TGCAGCGTTAGGGCTAGCGGGTTTACCGGGGAGCTGTTTTTT	CSVRASGFTGELFF
TRBV4-1	TRBJ2-1	few	TRBD2	TGCGCCAGCAGCCTCCCAACGGCAAGGGGAGGGGAGCAGTTCTTC	CASSLPTARGGEQFF